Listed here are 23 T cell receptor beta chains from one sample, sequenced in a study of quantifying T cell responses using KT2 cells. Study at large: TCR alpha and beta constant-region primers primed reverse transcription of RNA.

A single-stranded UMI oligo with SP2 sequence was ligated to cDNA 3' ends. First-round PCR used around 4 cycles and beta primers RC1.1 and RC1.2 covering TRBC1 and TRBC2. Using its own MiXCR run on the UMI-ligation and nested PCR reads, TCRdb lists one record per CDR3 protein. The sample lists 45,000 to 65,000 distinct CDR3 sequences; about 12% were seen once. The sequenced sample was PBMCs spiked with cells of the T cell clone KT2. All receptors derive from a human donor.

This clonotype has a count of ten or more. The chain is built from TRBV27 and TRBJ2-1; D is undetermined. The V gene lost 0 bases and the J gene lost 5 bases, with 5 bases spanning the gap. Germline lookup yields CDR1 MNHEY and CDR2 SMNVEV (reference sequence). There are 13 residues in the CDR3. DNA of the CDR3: TGTGCCAGCAGTTTATCGGTGAACAATGAGCAGTTCTTC. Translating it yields CASSLSVNNEQFF.

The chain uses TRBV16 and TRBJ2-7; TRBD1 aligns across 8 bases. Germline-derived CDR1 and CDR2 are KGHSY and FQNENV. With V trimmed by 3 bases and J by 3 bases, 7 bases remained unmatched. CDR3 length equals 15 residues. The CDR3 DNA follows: TGTGCCAGCAGCCACCGGACAGGGAAAGGCTACGAGCAGTACTTC. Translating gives CASSHRTGKGYEQYF.

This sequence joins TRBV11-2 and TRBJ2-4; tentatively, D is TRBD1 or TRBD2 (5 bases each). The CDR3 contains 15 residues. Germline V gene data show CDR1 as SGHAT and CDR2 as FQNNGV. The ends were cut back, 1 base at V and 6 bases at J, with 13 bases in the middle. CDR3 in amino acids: CASSLVSGTLNIQYF. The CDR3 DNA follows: TGTGCCAGCAGCTTAGTTTCCGGGACGTTAAACATTCAGTACTTC.

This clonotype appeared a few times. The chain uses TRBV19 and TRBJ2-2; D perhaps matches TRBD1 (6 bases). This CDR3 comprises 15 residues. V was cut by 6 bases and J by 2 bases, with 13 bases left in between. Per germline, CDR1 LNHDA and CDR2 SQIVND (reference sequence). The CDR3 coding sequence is TGTGCCAGTAGCCCGGGACACCAAAACACCGGGGAGCTGTTTTTT. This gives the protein CASSPGHQNTGELFF.

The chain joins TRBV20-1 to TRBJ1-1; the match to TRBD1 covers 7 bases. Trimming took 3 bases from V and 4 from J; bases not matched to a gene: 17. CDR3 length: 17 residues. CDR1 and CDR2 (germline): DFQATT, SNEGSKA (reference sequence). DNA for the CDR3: TGCAGTGCTAGTAGACAGGGATTCGGACTTTTGGGCACTGAAGCTTTCTTT. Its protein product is CSASRQGFGLLGTEAFF.

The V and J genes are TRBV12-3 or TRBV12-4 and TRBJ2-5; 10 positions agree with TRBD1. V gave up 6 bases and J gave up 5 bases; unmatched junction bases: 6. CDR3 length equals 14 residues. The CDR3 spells CASRPGQGMETQYF. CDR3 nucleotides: TGTGCCAGCAGGCCGGGACAGGGGATGGAGACCCAGTACTTC.

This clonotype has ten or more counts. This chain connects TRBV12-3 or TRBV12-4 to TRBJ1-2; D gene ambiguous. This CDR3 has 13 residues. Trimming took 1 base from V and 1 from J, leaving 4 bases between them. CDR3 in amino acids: CASSLVNNYGYTF. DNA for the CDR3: TGTGCCAGCAGTTTAGTGAATAACTATGGCTACACCTTC.

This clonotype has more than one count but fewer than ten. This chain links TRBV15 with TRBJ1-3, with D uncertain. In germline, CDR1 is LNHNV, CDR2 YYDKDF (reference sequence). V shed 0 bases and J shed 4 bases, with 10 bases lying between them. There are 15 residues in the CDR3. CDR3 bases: TGTGCCACCAGCAGAGACGGCGTTTCGGGAAACACCATATATTTT. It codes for CATSRDGVSGNTIYF.

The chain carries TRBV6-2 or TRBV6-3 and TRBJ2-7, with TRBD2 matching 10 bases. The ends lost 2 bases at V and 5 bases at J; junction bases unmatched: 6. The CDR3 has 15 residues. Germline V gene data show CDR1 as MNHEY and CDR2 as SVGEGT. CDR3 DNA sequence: TGTGCCAGCAGTTACGGTACTAGCGGGAACCACGAGCAGTACTTC. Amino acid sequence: CASSYGTSGNHEQYF.

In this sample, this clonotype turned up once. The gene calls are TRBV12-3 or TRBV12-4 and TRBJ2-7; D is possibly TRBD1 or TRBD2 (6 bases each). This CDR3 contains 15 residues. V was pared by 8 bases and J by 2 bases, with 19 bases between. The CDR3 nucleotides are TGTGCCAGCGGGGGTGCGGGACACGGGGCCTACGAGCAGTACTTC. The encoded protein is CASGGAGHGAYEQYF.

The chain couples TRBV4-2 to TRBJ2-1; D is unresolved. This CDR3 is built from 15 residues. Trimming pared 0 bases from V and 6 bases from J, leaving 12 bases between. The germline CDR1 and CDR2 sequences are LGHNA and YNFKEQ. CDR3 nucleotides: TGTGCCAGCAGCCAAGATAATACGGGTGTCAATGAGCAGTTCTTC. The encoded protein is CASSQDNTGVNEQFF.

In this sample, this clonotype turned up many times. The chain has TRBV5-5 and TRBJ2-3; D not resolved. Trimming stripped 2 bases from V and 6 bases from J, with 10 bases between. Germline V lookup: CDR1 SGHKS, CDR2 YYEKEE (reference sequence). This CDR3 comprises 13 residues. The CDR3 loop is CASSFTSADTQYF. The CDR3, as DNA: TGTGCCAGCAGCTTTACCTCCGCGGATACGCAGTATTTT.

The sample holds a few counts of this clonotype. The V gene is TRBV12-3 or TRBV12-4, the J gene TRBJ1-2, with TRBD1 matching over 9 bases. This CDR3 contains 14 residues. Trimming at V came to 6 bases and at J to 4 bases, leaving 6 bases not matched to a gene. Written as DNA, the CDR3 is TGTGCCAGCAGACTTGTGGACAGGGGCTATGGCTACACCTTC. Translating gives CASRLVDRGYGYTF.

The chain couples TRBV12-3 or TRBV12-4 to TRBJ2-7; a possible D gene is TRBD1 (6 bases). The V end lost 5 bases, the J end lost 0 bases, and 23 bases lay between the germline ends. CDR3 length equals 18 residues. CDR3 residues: CASSQPSGIQGSSYEQYF. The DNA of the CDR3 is TGTGCCAGCAGTCAACCCAGTGGGATACAGGGAAGCTCCTACGAGCAGTACTTC.

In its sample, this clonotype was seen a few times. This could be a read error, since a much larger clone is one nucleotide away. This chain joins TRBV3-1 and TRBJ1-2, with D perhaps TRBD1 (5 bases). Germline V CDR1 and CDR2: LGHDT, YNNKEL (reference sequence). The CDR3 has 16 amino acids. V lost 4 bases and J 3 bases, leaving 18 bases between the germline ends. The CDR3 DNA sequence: TGTGCCAGCAGCCGGCGGGGTAGGGGATGTCACTATGGCTACACCTTC. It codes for CASSRRGRGCHYGYTF. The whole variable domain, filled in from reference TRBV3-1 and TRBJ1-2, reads DTAVSQTPKYLVTQMGNDKSIKCEQNLGHDTMYWYKQDSKKFLKIMFSYNNKELIINETVPNRFSPKSPDKAHLNLHINSLELGDSAVYFCASSRRGRGCHYGYTFGSGTRLTVV.

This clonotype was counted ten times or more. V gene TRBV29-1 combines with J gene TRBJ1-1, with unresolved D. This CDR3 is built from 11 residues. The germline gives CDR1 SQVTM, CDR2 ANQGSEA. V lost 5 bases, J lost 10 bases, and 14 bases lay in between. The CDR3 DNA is TGCAGCGTTCCGACATATTGGGGAGCTTTCTTT. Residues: CSVPTYWGAFF.

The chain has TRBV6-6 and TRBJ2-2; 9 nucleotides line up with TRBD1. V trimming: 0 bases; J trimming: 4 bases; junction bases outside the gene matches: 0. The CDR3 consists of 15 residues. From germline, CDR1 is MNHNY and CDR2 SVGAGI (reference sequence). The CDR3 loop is CASSYSDRGTGELFF. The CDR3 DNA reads TGTGCCAGCAGTTACTCGGACAGGGGCACCGGGGAGCTGTTTTTT.

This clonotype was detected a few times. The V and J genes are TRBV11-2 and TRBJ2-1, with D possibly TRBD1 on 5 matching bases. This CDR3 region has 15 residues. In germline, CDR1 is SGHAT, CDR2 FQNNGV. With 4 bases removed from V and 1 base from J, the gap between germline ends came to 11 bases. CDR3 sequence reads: CASSWGRASYNEQFF. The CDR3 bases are TGTGCCAGCAGCTGGGGCAGGGCTTCCTACAATGAGCAGTTCTTC.

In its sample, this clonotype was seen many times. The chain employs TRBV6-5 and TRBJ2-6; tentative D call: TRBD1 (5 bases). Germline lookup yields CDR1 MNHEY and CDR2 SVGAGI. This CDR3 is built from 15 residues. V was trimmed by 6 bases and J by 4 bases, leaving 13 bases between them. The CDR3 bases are TGTGCCAGCAGCCCCTACAGGTCAGGGGCCAACGTCCTGACTTTC. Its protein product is CASSPYRSGANVLTF.

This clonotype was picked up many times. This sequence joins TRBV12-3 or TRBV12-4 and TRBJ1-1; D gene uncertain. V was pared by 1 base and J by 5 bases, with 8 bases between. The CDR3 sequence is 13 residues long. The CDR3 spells CASSLGRDTEAFF. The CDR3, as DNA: TGTGCCAGCAGTTTAGGACGGGATACTGAAGCTTTCTTT.

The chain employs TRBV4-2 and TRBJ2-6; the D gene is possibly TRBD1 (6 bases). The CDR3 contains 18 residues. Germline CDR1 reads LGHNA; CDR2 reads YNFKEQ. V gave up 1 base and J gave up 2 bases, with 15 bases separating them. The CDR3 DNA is TGTGCCAGCAGCCAAGTTAAGGGGGTTATAACTGGGGCCAACGTCCTGACTTTC. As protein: CASSQVKGVITGANVLTF.

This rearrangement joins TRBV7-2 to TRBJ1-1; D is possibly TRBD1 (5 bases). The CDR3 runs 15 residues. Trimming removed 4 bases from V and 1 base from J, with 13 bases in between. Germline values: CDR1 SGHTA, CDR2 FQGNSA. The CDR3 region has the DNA TGTGCCAGCAGCTGGAAGGCGGGGGAGAACACTGAAGCTTTCTTT. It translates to CASSWKAGENTEAFF. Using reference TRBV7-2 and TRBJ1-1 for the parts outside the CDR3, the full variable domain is GAGVSQSPSNKVTEKGKDVELRCDPISGHTALYWYRQSLGQGLEFLIYFQGNSAPDKSGLPSDRFSAERTGGSVSTLTIQRTQQEDSAVYLCASSWKAGENTEAFFGQGTRLTVV.

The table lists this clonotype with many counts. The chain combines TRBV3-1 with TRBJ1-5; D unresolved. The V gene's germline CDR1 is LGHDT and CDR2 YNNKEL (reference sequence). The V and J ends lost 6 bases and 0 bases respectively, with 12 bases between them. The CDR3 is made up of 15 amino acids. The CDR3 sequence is CASSPDAASNQPQHF. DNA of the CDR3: TGTGCCAGCAGTCCCGACGCAGCTAGCAATCAGCCCCAGCATTTT.